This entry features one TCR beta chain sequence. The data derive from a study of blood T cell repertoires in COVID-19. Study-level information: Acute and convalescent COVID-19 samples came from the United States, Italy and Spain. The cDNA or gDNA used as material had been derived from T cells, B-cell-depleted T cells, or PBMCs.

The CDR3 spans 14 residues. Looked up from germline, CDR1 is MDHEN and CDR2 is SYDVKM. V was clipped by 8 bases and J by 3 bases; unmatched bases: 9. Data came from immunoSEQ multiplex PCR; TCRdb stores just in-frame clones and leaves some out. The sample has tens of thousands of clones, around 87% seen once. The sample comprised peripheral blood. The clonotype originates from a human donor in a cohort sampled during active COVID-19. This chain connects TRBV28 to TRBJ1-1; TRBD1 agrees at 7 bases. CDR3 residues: CASGPGGDHTEAFF. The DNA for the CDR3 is TGTGCCAGCGGGCCAGGGGGAGACCACACTGAAGCTTTCTTT.